This T cell receptor (beta chain) was sequenced in a study of cytomegalovirus exposure and HLA in healthy donors. Study-level information: There were 75 million to 95 million unique TCRs (from HLA-typed donors) in an early data release.

With regard to this clone: Its specificity is unknown.

CDR3 length: 16 amino acids. V was clipped by 4 bases and J by 1 base; unmatched bases: 7. Germline CDR1 reads KGHSH; CDR2 reads LQKENI. Primers: 60 Vbeta forward and 13 Jbeta reverse. Only in-frame clones appear in the TCRdb table, and some are missing; sequencing was by immunoSEQ multiplex PCR. The sample has 90,000 to 100,000 clones, 80% seen once. Study-level findings and limits: There were a few CMV-associated chains whose specificity for CMV antigens was confirmed in vitro. DRB1 showed the most TCR associations and HLA-C the fewest in a later analysis, as rates varied by HLA locus.

Sequencing was carried out using PBMCs. The rearrangement uses TRBV18 and TRBJ1-1; 9 nucleotides agree with TRBD1. This receptor was obtained from a man aged 18 to 30 in good health and CMV-seronegative. The CDR3 loop reads CASSLTQGAQNTEAFF. The CDR3 DNA reads as TGTGCCAGCTCACTCACACAGGGGGCGCAGAACACTGAAGCTTTCTTT.